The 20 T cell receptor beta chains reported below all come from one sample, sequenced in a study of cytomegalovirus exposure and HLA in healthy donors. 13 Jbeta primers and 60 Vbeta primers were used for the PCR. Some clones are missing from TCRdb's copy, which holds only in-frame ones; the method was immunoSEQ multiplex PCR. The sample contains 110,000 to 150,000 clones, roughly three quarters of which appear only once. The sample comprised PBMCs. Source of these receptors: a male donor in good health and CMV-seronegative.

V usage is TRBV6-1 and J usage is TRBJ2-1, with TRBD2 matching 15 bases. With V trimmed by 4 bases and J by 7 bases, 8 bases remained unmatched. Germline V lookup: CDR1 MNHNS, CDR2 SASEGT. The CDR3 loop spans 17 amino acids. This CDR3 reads CASSAQGGTSGGNEQFF. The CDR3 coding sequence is TGTGCCAGCAGTGCCCAAGGGGGGACTAGCGGGGGGAATGAGCAGTTCTTC.

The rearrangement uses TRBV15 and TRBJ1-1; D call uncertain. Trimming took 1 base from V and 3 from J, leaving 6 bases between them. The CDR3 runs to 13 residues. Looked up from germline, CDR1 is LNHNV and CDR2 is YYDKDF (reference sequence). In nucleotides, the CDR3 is TGTGCCACCAGCAGAGGAGAGCACACTGAAGCTTTCTTT. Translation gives CATSRGEHTEAFF.

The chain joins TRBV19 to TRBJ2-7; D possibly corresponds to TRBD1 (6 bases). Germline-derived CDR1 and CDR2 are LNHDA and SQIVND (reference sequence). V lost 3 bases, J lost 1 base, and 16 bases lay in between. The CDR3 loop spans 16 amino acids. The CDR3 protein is CASSIVGAGRSYEQYF. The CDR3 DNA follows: TGTGCCAGTAGTATTGTGGGGGCAGGACGATCCTACGAGCAGTACTTC.

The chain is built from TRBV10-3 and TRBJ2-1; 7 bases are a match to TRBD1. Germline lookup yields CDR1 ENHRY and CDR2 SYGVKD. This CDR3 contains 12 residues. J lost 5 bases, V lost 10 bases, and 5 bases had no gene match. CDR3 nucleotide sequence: TGTGCCACGAGGACAGGCGACAATGAGCAGTTCTTC. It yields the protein CATRTGDNEQFF.

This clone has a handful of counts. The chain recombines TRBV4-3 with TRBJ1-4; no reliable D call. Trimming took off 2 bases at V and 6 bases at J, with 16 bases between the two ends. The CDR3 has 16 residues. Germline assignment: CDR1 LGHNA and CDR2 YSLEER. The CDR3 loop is CASSQQGPLADEKLFF. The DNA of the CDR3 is TGCGCCAGCAGCCAACAAGGCCCCCTAGCGGATGAAAAACTGTTTTTT.

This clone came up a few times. The CDR3 coding sequence is TGTGCCAGCAGCTATAGCGGGACAGGGTGGAATGAGCAGTTCTTC. Its translation is CASSYSGTGWNEQFF. This chain uses TRBV7-8 with TRBJ2-1; a weak D match, TRBD1 (9 bases). Per germline, CDR1 SGHVS and CDR2 FQNEAQ. The ends were cut back, 4 bases at V and 7 bases at J, with 17 bases in the middle. The CDR3 runs 15 residues.

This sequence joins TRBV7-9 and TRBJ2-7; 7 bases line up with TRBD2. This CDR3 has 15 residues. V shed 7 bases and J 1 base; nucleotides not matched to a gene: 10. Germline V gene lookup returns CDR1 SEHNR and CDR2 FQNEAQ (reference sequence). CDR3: CASTVGGGRSYEQYF. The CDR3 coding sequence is TGTGCCAGCACCGTCGGCGGGGGTAGGTCCTACGAGCAGTACTTC.

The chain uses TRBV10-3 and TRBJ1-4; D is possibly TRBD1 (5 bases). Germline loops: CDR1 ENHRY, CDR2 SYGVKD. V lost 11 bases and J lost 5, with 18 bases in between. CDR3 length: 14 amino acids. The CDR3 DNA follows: TGTGCCTCTGGGGAAGGAGCAGGGAATGAAAAACTGTTTTTT. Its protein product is CASGEGAGNEKLFF.

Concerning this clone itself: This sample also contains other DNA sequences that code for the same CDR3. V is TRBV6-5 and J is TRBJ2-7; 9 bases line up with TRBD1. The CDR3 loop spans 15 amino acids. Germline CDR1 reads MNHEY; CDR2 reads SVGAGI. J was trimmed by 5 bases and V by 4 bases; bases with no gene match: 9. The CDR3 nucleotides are TGTGCCAGCAGTTTCCTTCCGGGACAGGGCAACGAGCAGTACTTC. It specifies CASSFLPGQGNEQYF.

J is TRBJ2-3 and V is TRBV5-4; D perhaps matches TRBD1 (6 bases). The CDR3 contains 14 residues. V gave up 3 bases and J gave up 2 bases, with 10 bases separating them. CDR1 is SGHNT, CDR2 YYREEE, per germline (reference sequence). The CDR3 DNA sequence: TGTGCCAGCAGCTCCGGACAGCCCACAGATACGCAGTATTTT. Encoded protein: CASSSGQPTDTQYF.

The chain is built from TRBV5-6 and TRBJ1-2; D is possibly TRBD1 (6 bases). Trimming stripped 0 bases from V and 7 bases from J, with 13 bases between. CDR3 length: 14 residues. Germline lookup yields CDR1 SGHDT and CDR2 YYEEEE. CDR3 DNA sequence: TGTGCCAGCAGCTTGGACAGGGCCTCACCTGGCTACACCTTC. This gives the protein CASSLDRASPGYTF.

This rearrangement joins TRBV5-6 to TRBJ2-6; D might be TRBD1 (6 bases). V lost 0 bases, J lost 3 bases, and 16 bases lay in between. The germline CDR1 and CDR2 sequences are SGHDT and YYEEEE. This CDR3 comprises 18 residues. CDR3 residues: CASSLVGLAGDGANVLTF. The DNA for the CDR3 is TGTGCCAGCAGCTTGGTGGGCCTTGCAGGGGATGGGGCCAACGTCCTGACTTTC.

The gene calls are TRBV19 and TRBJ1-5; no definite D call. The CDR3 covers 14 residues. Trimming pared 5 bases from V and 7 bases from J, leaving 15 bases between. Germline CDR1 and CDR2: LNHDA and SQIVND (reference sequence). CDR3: CASSSRREGQPQHF. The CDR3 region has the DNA TGTGCCAGTAGTTCTCGGAGGGAAGGGCAGCCCCAGCATTTT.

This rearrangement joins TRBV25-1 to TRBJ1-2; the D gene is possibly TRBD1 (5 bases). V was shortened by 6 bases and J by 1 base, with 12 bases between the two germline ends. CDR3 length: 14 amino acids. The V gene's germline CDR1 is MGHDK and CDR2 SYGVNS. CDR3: CASSPGWDNYGYTF. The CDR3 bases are TGTGCCAGCAGCCCAGGGTGGGATAACTATGGCTACACCTTC.

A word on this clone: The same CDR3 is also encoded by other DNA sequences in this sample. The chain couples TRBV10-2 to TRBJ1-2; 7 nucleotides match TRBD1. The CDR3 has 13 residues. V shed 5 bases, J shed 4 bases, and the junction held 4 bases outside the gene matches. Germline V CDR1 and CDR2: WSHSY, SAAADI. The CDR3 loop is CASSSGGGYGYTF. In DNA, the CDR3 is TGCGCCAGCAGTTCAGGGGGTGGCTATGGCTACACCTTC.

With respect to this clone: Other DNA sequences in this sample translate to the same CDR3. The CDR3 loop is CASSLYYEQYF. For the CDR3, the DNA is TGTGCCAGCAGCTTATACTACGAGCAGTACTTC. The V gene is TRBV7-2, the J gene TRBJ2-7; D remains ambiguous. The CDR3 spans 11 residues. Trimming took 2 bases from V and 3 from J, leaving 2 bases between them. Germline lookup yields CDR1 SGHTA and CDR2 FQGNSA.

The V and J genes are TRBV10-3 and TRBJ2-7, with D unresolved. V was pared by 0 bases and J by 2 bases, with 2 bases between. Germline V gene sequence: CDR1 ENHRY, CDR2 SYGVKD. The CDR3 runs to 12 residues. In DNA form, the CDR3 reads TGTGCCATCAGTGAGTCCGCCTACGAGCAGTACTTC. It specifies CAISESAYEQYF.

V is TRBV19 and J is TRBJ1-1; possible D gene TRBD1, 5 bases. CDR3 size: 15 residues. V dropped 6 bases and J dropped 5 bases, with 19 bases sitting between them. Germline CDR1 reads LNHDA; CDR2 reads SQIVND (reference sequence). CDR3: CASRPGRGRGTEAFF. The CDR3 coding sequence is TGTGCCAGTAGACCTGGGAGGGGCAGAGGTACTGAAGCTTTCTTT. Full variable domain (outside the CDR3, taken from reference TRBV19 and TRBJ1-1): DGGITQSPKYLFRKEGQNVTLSCEQNLNHDAMYWYRQDPGQGLRLIYYSQIVNDFQKGDIAEGYSVSREKKESFPLTVTSAQKNPTAFYLCASRPGRGRGTEAFFGQGTRLTVV.

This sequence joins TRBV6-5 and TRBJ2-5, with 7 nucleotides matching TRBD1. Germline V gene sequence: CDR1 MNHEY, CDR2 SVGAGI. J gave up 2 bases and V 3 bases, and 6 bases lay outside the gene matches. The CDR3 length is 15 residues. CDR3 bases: TGTGCCAGCAGTTATTACCGGGACAGACAAGAGACCCAGTACTTC. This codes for CASSYYRDRQETQYF.

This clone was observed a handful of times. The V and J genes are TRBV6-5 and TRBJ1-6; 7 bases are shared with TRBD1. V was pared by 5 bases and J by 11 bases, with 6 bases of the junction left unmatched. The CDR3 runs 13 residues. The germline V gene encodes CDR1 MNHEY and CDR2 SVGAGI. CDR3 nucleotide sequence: TGTGCCAGCAGTCCCCTCGACAGGGCACCCCTCCACTTT. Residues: CASSPLDRAPLHF.